The sequence of this T cell receptor (beta chain) was determined in a study of blood T cells in healthy people across ages. Turning to the study itself: Per two T cells, about one barcoded beta molecule was captured through template switching. Overall study findings and caveats: Roughly linear declines in TCR beta diversity per million T cells occurred with age.

Regarding this clonotype: Its antigen is undetermined.

PCR was performed a second time for about 6 to 12 cycles using a sample-barcoded 5' primer and a J-beta primer mix. A single record per CDR3 protein comes from TCRdb applying MiXCR to the 5' RACE reads. Here the sample spans around 1.5 million distinct CDR3 sequences, 42% being singletons. There are 14 residues in the CDR3. Between the trimmed V and J ends, which lost 0 bases and 6 bases, there was a span of 11 bases. CDR1 is SEHNR, CDR2 FQNEAQ, per germline (reference sequence). Each sample gave at least 6 million isolated PBMCs. Sequencing was carried out using blood. The clonotype originates from a young woman in good health. The chain employs TRBV7-9 and TRBJ1-1; D is ambiguous. The DNA of the CDR3 is TGTGCCAGCAGCTTAGCGGGCCAGAGGTCTGAAGCTTTCTTT. As protein: CASSLAGQRSEAFF.